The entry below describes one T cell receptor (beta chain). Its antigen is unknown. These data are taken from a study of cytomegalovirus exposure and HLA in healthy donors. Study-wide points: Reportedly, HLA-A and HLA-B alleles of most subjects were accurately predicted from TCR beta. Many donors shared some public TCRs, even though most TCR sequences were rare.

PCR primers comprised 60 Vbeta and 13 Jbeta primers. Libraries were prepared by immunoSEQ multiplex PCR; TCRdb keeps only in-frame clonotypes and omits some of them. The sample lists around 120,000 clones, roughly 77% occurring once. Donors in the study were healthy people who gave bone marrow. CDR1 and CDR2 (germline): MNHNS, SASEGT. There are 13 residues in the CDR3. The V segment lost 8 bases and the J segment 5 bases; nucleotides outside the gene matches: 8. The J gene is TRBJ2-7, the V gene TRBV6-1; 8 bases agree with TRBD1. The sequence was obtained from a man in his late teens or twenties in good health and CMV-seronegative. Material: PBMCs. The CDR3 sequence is CASRHRGSDEQYF. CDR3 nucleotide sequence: TGTGCCAGCCGGCACAGGGGGTCCGACGAGCAGTACTTC.